Each of the 28 T cell receptor beta chains below was sequenced from the same sample in a study of T-cell reconstitution after alpha-beta-depleted transplantation in children. Unique molecular identifiers were incorporated into the prepared TCRbeta library. TCRdb recomputed calls from the PCR reads with MiXCR, one row per CDR3 protein. The repertoire has 80,000 to 95,000 distinct CDR3 sequences, 7% to 9% of them found once; the top ten carry 5.5% to 8%. Sequencing was performed on PBMCs from the stem cell graft donor, taken from the stem cell graft. The receptor source for this set is a human donor who donated a stem cell graft to a child with congenital amegakaryocytic thrombocytopenia.

This clonotype came up many times. The chain joins TRBV5-1 to TRBJ1-2; 7 bases line up with TRBD1. Germline CDR1 SGHRS, CDR2 YFSETQ. After removal of 5 bases from V and 1 base from J, the junction contained 8 bases not matched to a gene. The CDR3 loop spans 15 amino acids. The CDR3 DNA reads as TGCGCCAGCAGTTCGGACAGGACCAGTAACTATGGCTACACCTTC. It encodes CASSSDRTSNYGYTF. Full variable domain (remainder filled in from reference TRBV5-1 and TRBJ1-2): KAGVTQTPRYLIKTRGQQVTLSCSPISGHRSVSWYQQTPGQGLQFLFEYFSETQRNKGNFPGRFSGRQFSNSRSEMNVSTLELGDSALYLCASSSDRTSNYGYTFGSGTRLTVV.

In its sample, this clonotype was seen many times. V and J are TRBV5-1 and TRBJ1-1, with D possibly TRBD1 on 5 matching bases. Germline CDR1 is SGHRS and CDR2 is YFSETQ. V lost 4 bases, J lost 4 bases, and 17 bases lay in between. This CDR3 is built from 15 residues. Here the CDR3 DNA reads TGCGCCAGCAGCCCCCCCCGGGGCTCGGGCACTGAAGCTTTCTTT. Translated, it gives CASSPPRGSGTEAFF.

This clonotype was counted at least ten times. The chain couples TRBV7-2 to TRBJ2-1, with D hard to call. The CDR3 has 14 residues. Per germline, CDR1 SGHTA and CDR2 FQGNSA. Between the trimmed V and J ends, which lost 1 base and 6 bases, there was a span of 10 bases. The CDR3 coding sequence is TGTGCCAGCAGCTTAGACCCCCTAACCAATGAGCAGTTCTTC. This encodes CASSLDPLTNEQFF.

This clonotype came up many times. The chain couples TRBV12-3 or TRBV12-4 to TRBJ1-2, with 8 nucleotides matching TRBD1. J gave up 5 bases and V 6 bases, and 5 bases lay outside the gene matches. The CDR3 totals 13 residues. The CDR3 region has the DNA TGTGCCAGCAGCCGACAGGGGAAATATGGCTACACCTTC. It is translated as CASSRQGKYGYTF.

In its sample, this clonotype was seen many times. This rearrangement joins TRBV24-1 to TRBJ2-2; D remains ambiguous. The germline CDR1 and CDR2 sequences are KGHDR and SFDVKD. V lost 9 bases and J 3 bases, leaving 10 bases between the germline ends. The length of the CDR3 is 13 residues. CDR3: CATGLPHTGELFF. CDR3 nucleotides: TGTGCCACCGGATTACCTCACACCGGGGAGCTGTTTTTT.

This clonotype was seen many times. CDR3 bases: TGCGCCAGCAGAATCGGACAGAATTCCTACGAGCAGTACTTC. Its protein product is CASRIGQNSYEQYF. The chain has TRBV5-1 and TRBJ2-7; D might be TRBD1 (6 bases). Per the germline V gene, CDR1 is SGHRS and CDR2 is YFSETQ. The V gene lost 5 bases and the J gene lost 1 base, with 13 bases spanning the gap. CDR3 length: 14 residues.

The sample holds many counts of this clonotype. For the CDR3, the DNA is TGCGCCAGCAGCCTGGGACGGACGAGCTCCTACGAGCAGTACTTC. Translated, it gives CASSLGRTSSYEQYF. The chain joins TRBV5-1 to TRBJ2-7; D may correspond to TRBD1 or TRBD2 (5 bases each). CDR1 and CDR2 from the germline V gene are SGHRS and YFSETQ. The CDR3 runs to 15 residues. V was pared by 4 bases and J by 0 bases, with 14 bases between.

The V call is TRBV7-8, the J call TRBJ2-3; D is possibly TRBD1 (6 bases). The V end was cut by 3 bases, the J end by 4 bases, with 17 bases between. Germline loops: CDR1 SGHVS, CDR2 FQNEAQ. The CDR3 length is 16 residues. The CDR3 nucleotides are TGTGCCAGCAGCTTGGACCCCAGGGGTTCTTCAGATACGCAGTATTTT. As protein: CASSLDPRGSSDTQYF. Supplemented by reference TRBV7-8 and TRBJ2-3, the full variable domain reads GAGVSQSPRYKVAKRGQDVALRCDPISGHVSLFWYQQALGQGPEFLTYFQNEAQLDKSGLPSDRFFAERPEGSVSTLKIQRTQQEDSAVYLCASSLDPRGSSDTQYFGPGTRLTVL.

This clonotype came up many times. This chain joins TRBV5-1 and TRBJ2-5; D may correspond to TRBD1 or TRBD2 (5 bases each). This CDR3 is built from 16 residues. Per the germline V gene, CDR1 is SGHRS and CDR2 is YFSETQ. V lost 1 base, J lost 2 bases, and 15 bases lay in between. This CDR3 is CASSLFAGPGQETQYF. CDR3 bases: TGCGCCAGCAGCTTGTTCGCAGGGCCGGGGCAAGAGACCCAGTACTTC.

The V call is TRBV20-1, the J call TRBJ1-1; no clear D. From germline, CDR1 is DFQATT and CDR2 SNEGSKA (reference sequence). The CDR3 is 15 amino acids. The V end lost 0 bases, the J end lost 0 bases, and 11 bases lay between the germline ends. This chain's CDR3 is CSARDLAGMNTEAFF. The DNA of the CDR3 is TGCAGTGCTAGAGATCTCGCAGGCATGAACACTGAAGCTTTCTTT.

This clonotype was counted ten times or more. The rearrangement uses TRBV6-5 and TRBJ2-7; 8 nucleotides agree with TRBD1. Looked up from germline, CDR1 is MNHEY and CDR2 is SVGAGI. This CDR3 contains 19 residues. V shed 0 bases and J 1 base; nucleotides not matched to a gene: 14. The CDR3 loop is CASSYSYLTGQGRSYEQYF. The CDR3 nucleotides read TGTGCCAGCAGTTACTCCTACCTTACAGGACAGGGAAGATCCTACGAGCAGTACTTC.

This clonotype was observed at least ten times. The rearrangement uses TRBV28 and TRBJ1-1; D gene uncertain. The V gene's germline CDR1 is MDHEN and CDR2 SYDVKM. This CDR3 spans 14 amino acids. V was shortened by 3 bases and J by 1 base, with 9 bases between the two germline ends. As DNA, the CDR3 is TGTGCCAGCAGTTTCTCGGGCAGGAACACTGAAGCTTTCTTT. This gives the protein CASSFSGRNTEAFF.

This clonotype rates as medium-sized. The CDR3 sequence is CASSHTGIGSYTF. CDR3 bases: TGCGCCAGCAGCCATACCGGGATAGGCAGCTACACCTTC. The chain couples TRBV4-3 to TRBJ1-2; D gene uncertain. CDR1 is LGHNA, CDR2 YSLEER, per germline. The germline V and J ends were trimmed by 3 bases and 9 bases, with 14 bases remaining between them. This CDR3 spans 13 amino acids.

This clonotype was seen ten or more times. The chain links TRBV7-2 to TRBJ2-1; D may be TRBD2 (6 bases). The V gene lost 4 bases and the J gene lost 0 bases, with 16 bases spanning the gap. The CDR3 totals 17 residues. Looked up from germline, CDR1 is SGHTA and CDR2 is FQGNSA. The CDR3: CASSSTGTYSSYNEQFF. The CDR3 DNA sequence: TGTGCCAGCAGCTCGACCGGGACTTACAGCTCCTACAATGAGCAGTTCTTC.

This clonotype was recorded many times. This chain uses TRBV6-5 with TRBJ2-5, with 10 bases aligning to TRBD2. CDR1 MNHEY and CDR2 SVGAGI come from the germline V gene. The CDR3 spans 17 residues. V shed 0 bases, J shed 9 bases, and the junction held 13 bases outside the gene matches. CDR3 protein: CASSYSRGSGGSAPQYF. The CDR3 DNA reads as TGTGCCAGCAGTTACTCCCGTGGTAGCGGGGGGTCCGCTCCCCAGTACTTC.

Ten or more counts support this clonotype. V usage is TRBV28 and J usage is TRBJ2-3; 8 bases are shared with TRBD2. Per germline, CDR1 MDHEN and CDR2 SYDVKM. The junction had 4 bases not matched to a gene; V was cut back by 2 bases and J by 0 bases. The CDR3 is 16 residues long. This chain's CDR3 is CASSLPSSGSTDTQYF. CDR3 nucleotides: TGTGCCAGCAGTTTACCCTCTAGCGGGAGCACAGATACGCAGTATTTT.

This clonotype was detected many times. V usage is TRBV20-1 and J usage is TRBJ2-2; 10 bases agree with TRBD2. V trimming: 1 base; J trimming: 7 bases; junction bases outside the gene matches: 12. CDR3 size: 17 residues. Germline V gene sequence: CDR1 DFQATT, CDR2 SNEGSKA (reference sequence). The CDR3 spells CSARVHSGGHPGGELFF. The CDR3 DNA reads as TGCAGTGCTAGAGTCCATAGCGGGGGGCATCCGGGCGGGGAGCTGTTTTTT.

Comment on this clonotype: This clone may be a read error of a much larger clone one base away. The rearrangement uses TRBV4-2 and TRBJ2-7; 9 bases are shared with TRBD1. Germline values: CDR1 LGHNA, CDR2 YNFKEQ. CDR3 length: 14 amino acids. CDR3 sequence: CATSQADRGDEQYF. In nucleotides, the CDR3 is TGTGCCACCAGCCAAGCGGACAGGGGCGACGAGCAGTACTTC.

This clonotype was recorded at least ten times. The gene calls are TRBV4-3 and TRBJ2-2; D is unresolved. V lost 4 bases and J 3 bases, leaving 15 bases between the germline ends. The CDR3 has 16 amino acids. The V gene's germline CDR1 is LGHNA and CDR2 YSLEER. CDR3 sequence (DNA): TGCGCCAGCAGCCGACGCCCCTCTCCCGACACCGGGGAGCTGTTTTTT. Its protein is CASSRRPSPDTGELFF.

This clonotype was picked up many times. The CDR3 sequence is CASSPVTTVVTEAFF. The CDR3 DNA reads as TGTGCCAGCAGCCCCGTAACCACAGTCGTCACTGAAGCTTTCTTT. V is TRBV3-1 and J is TRBJ1-1; D is undetermined. CDR1 and CDR2 (germline): LGHDT, YNNKEL (reference sequence). CDR3 size: 15 residues. V dropped 4 bases and J dropped 4 bases, with 16 bases sitting between them.

There are many counts of this clonotype. The chain couples TRBV4-2 to TRBJ1-2, with TRBD1 matching over 9 bases. V gave up 1 base and J gave up 8 bases; unmatched junction bases: 8. Germline lookup yields CDR1 LGHNA and CDR2 YNFKEQ. The CDR3 spans 15 residues. The CDR3 region is CASSQARTGAVGYTF. The CDR3 DNA follows: TGTGCCAGCAGCCAAGCAAGGACAGGGGCGGTCGGCTACACCTTC.

This clonotype has ten or more counts. The chain combines TRBV7-2 with TRBJ2-7, with D possibly matching TRBD2 (6 bases). The CDR3 runs to 15 residues. Trimming removed 2 bases at V and 3 bases at J, with 14 bases between. The germline gives CDR1 SGHTA, CDR2 FQGNSA. In DNA, the CDR3 is TGTGCCAGCAGCTTATCCGGGAGAATTAACTACGAGCAGTACTTC. Amino acid sequence: CASSLSGRINYEQYF.

This clonotype was found many times. The V gene is TRBV7-2, the J gene TRBJ1-2; 9 nucleotides align to TRBD1. This CDR3 has 13 amino acids. Germline V lookup: CDR1 SGHTA, CDR2 FQGNSA. Trimming took 5 bases from V and 8 from J; bases not matched to a gene: 6. The CDR3 protein is CASSRDRAGGYTF. In DNA form, the CDR3 reads TGTGCCAGCAGCCGGGACAGGGCAGGAGGCTACACCTTC.

This clonotype was detected many times. The CDR3 DNA reads as TGTGCCAGCAGCCTAATGGGCGGGAGGACCTACGAGCAGTACTTC. Protein sequence: CASSLMGGRTYEQYF. V gene TRBV7-6 combines with J gene TRBJ2-7; 8 bases match TRBD2. The CDR3 has 15 amino acids. Germline trimming cut 5 bases from V and 2 bases from J; bases unmatched to any gene: 8. Germline loops: CDR1 SGHVS, CDR2 FNYEAQ.

A remark on this clonotype: Germline is not matched at one junction end, which may reflect a read error. The chain is built from TRBV4-1 and TRBJ1-1; no firm D call. Per the germline V gene, CDR1 is MGHRA and CDR2 is YSYEKL. CDR3 length: 14 residues. The CDR3 nucleotides read TGCGCCAGCAGCCAAGATGGGCGGAACACTGAAGCTATCTTT. Residues: CASSQDGRNTEAIF.

This clonotype showed up many times. The genes are TRBV2 and TRBJ2-2; D is unclear. The CDR3 runs 15 residues. The ends were cut back, 1 base at V and 3 bases at J, with 9 bases in the middle. Germline assignment: CDR1 SNHLY and CDR2 FYNNEI. CDR3 coding DNA: TGTGCCAGCAGTGAAGGTCGGGCCGACACCGGGGAGCTGTTTTTT. Amino acid sequence: CASSEGRADTGELFF.

This clonotype has at least ten counts. This rearrangement joins TRBV12-3 or TRBV12-4 to TRBJ2-1; D tentatively reads TRBD1 or TRBD2 (5 bases each). V gave up 1 base and J gave up 4 bases, with 11 bases separating them. The CDR3 is 15 residues long. In nucleotides, the CDR3 is TGTGCCAGCAGTTTAGGGGGGACGGATTACAATGAGCAGTTCTTC. It codes for CASSLGGTDYNEQFF.

This clonotype showed up many times. This sequence joins TRBV11-2 and TRBJ1-2, with a weak D call TRBD1 (5 bases). Germline CDR1 reads SGHAT; CDR2 reads FQNNGV. Trimming stripped 0 bases from V and 8 bases from J, with 16 bases between. This CDR3 region has 15 residues. The CDR3 sequence: CASSLEAGTLMGYTF. The CDR3 DNA follows: TGTGCCAGCAGCTTAGAGGCAGGGACCCTTATGGGCTACACCTTC. Based on the CDR3 plus reference TRBV11-2 and TRBJ1-2, the full variable domain is EAGVAQSPRYKIIEKRQSVAFWCNPISGHATLYWYQQILGQGPKLLIQFQNNGVVDDSQLPKDRFSAERLKGVDSTLKIQPAKLEDSAVYLCASSLEAGTLMGYTFGSGTRLTVV.